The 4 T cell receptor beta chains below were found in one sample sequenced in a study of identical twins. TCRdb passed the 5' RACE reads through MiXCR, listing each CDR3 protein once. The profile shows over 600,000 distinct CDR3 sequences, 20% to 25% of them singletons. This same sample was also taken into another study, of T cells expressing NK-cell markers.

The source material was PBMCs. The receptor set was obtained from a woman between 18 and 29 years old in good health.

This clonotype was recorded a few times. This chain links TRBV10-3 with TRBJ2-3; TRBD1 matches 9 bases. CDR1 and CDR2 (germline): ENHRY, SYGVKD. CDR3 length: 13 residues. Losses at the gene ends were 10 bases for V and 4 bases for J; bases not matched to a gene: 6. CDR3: CATETGGSDTQYF. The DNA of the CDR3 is TGTGCCACAGAGACAGGGGGATCAGATACGCAGTATTTT.

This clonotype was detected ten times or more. The CDR3 loop is CASSFTGAVYGYTF. CDR3 in DNA: TGTGCCAGCAGTTTTACCGGCGCGGTTTATGGCTACACCTTC. The chain combines TRBV12-3 or TRBV12-4 with TRBJ1-2, with no clear D. There are 14 residues in the CDR3. Trimming shortened V by 3 bases and J by 5 bases, and 13 bases separated the two germline ends.

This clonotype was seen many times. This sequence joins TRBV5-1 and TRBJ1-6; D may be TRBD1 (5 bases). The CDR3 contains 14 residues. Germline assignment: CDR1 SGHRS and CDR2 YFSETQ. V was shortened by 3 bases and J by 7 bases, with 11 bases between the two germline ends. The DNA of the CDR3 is TGCGCCAGCAGCTCCCAGGGAGGCAATTCACCCCTCCACTTT. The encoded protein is CASSSQGGNSPLHF.

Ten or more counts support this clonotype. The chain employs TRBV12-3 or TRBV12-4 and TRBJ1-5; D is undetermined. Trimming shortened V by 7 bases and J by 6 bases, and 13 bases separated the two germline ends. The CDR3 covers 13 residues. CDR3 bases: TGTGCCAGCACCCTGACAAGTACTCAGCCCCAGCATTTT. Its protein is CASTLTSTQPQHF.